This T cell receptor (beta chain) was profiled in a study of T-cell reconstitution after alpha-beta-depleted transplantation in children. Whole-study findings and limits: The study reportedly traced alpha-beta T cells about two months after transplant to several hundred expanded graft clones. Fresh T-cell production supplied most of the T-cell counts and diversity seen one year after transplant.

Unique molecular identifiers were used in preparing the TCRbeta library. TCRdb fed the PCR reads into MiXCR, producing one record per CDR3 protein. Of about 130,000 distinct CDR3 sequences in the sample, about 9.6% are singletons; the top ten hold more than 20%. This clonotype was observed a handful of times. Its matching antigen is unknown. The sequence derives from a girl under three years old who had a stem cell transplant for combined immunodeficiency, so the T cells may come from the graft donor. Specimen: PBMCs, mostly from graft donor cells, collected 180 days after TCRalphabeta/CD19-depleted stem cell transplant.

Here the CDR3 reads CASSPLAGGLRFGNEQFF. Written as DNA, the CDR3 is TGTGCCAGCAGTCCACTAGCGGGAGGACTCCGATTTGGCAATGAGCAGTTCTTC. V and J are TRBV27 and TRBJ2-1; 12 nucleotides match TRBD2. This CDR3 has 18 amino acids. The germline V gene encodes CDR1 MNHEY and CDR2 SMNVEV (reference sequence). V shed 5 bases, J shed 6 bases, and the junction held 14 bases outside the gene matches.